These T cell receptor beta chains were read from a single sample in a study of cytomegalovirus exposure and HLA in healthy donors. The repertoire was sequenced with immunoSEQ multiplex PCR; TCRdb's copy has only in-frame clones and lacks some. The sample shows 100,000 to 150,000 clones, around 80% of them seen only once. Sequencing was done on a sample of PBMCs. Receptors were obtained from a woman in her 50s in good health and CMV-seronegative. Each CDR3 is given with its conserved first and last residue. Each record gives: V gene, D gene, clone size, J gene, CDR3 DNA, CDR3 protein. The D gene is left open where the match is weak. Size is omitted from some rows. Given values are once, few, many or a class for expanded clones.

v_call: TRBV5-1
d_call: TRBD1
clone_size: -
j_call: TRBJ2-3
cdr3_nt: TGCGCCAGCAGCTTGGGGCCGGGACAGGGGAGGGGAGATACGCAGTATTTT
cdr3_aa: CASSLGPGQGRGDTQYF

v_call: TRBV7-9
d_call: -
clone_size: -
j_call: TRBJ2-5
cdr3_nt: TGTTCCAGCAGCTTATTGGCCCCCCTAGGCAGGGCTCAAGAGACCCAGTACTTC
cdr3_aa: CSSSLLAPLGRAQETQYF

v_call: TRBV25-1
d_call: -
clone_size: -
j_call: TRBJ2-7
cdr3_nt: TGTGCCAGCAGTGAATGGGCAGGAAACTCCTACGAGCAGTACTTC
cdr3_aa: CASSEWAGNSYEQYF

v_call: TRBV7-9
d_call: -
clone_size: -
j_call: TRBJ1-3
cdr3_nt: TGTGCCAGCAGCTTAGACGGGGGGCTCGGAAACACCATATATTTT
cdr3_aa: CASSLDGGLGNTIYF

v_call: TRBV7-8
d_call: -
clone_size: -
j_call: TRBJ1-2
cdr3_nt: TGTGCCAGCAGCTTAGAAGCAGGGACTCCAACGAGTGGCTACACCTTC
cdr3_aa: CASSLEAGTPTSGYTF

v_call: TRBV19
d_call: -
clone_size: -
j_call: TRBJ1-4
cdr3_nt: TGTGCCAGTAGTATAGAACAGACAGGTCGAGAACTGTTTTTT
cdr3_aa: CASSIEQTGRELFF

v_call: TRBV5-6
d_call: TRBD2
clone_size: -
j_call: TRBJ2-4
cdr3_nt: TGTGCCAGCAGCTTGGCCATCCCGGGGGGCATTCAGTACTTC
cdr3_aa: CASSLAIPGGIQYF

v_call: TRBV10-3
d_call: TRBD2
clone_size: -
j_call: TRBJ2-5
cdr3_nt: TGTGCCATCAGCCTAGCGGGAGAAGAGACCCAGTACTTC
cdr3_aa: CAISLAGEETQYF

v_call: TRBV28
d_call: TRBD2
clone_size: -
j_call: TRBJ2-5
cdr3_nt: TGTGCCAGCAGTCCATCCTATAGCGGGAGAGGAGAGACCCAGTACTTC
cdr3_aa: CASSPSYSGRGETQYF

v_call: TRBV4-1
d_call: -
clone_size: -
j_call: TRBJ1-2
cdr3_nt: TGCGCCAGCAGCCATCACGACAGGCCTGGAGGCTATGGCTACACCTTC
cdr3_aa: CASSHHDRPGGYGYTF

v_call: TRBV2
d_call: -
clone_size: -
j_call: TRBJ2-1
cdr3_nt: TGTGCCAAACGACAGAGTAATGCCTACAATGAGCAGTTCTTC
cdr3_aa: CAKRQSNAYNEQFF

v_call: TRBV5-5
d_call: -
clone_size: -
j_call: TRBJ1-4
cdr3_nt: TGTGCCAGCAGCTTGGGGACCGGACAGGAAAAACTGTTTTTT
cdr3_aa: CASSLGTGQEKLFF

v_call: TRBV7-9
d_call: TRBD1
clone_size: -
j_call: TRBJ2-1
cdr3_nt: TGTGCCAGCAGCTTGGCAGGGGGCTATGAGCAGTTCTTC
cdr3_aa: CASSLAGGYEQFF

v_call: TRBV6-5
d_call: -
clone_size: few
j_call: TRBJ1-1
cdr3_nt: TGTGCCAGCAGTTCGGTAGGGAGAGGTGCTTTCTTT
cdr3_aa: CASSSVGRGAFF

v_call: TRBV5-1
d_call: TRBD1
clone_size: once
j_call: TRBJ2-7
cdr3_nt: TGCGCCAGCAGCCTCCGGGACAGGGGTGGCGAGCAGTACTTC
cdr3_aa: CASSLRDRGGEQYF

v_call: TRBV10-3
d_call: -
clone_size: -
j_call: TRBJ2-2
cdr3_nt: TGTGCCATCAGGACAATAGGACAGACCGGGGAGCTGTTTTTT
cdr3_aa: CAIRTIGQTGELFF